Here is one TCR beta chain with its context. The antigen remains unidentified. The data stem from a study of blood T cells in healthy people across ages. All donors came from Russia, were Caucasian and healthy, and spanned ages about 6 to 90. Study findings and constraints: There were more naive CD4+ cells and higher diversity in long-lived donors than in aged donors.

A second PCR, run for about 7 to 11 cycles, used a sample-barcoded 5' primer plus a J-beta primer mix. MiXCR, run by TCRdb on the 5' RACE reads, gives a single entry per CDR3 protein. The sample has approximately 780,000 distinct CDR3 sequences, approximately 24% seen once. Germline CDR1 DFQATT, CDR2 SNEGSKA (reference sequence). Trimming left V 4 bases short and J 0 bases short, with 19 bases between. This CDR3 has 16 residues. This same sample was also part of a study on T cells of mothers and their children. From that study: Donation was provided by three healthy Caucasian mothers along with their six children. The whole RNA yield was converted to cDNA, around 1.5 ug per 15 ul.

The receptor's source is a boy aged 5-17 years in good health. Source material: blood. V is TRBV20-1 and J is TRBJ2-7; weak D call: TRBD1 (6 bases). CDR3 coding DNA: TGCAGTGCTACCACAGGGAAGTCGGCCTACTCCTACGAGCAGTACTTC. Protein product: CSATTGKSAYSYEQYF.